The clone carrying this TCR beta chain has at least ten counts. Its matching antigen is unknown. The investigators amplified TCR beta CDR3 regions from RNA transcripts. The TCR CDR3 was amplified in a first-round RT-PCR using the HTBI primer set. MiXCR was run by TCRdb on the multiplex PCR reads, yielding one entry per CDR3 protein. The sample comprises about 400,000 distinct CDR3 sequences, 15% to 18% of which are singletons, and around a quarter rests with the top ten. This sample was included in a study of T cells in Graves' hyperthyroidism and ophthalmopathy. Overall study results and limits: Blood also showed most of the thyroid clonotypes that were expanded above 0.001. The model predicted ophthalmopathy a median approximately 6 months before onset. Through a model of 13 V-J features, ophthalmopathy was separated from stable hyperthyroidism.

It was uncontrolled infection, other autoimmune disease, pregnancy or lactation that excluded patients. This receptor was obtained from a woman under 30 with Graves' hyperthyroidism that later progressed to Graves' ophthalmopathy. The sequencing sample was made of blood.

This chain's CDR3 is CASSPTAVSSYNEQFF. CDR3 nucleotides: TGTGCCAGCAGCCCGACTGCCGTAAGCTCCTACAATGAGCAGTTCTTC. The V call is TRBV11-3, the J call TRBJ2-1, with D uncertain. Germline V gives CDR1 SGHNT, CDR2 YENEEA. The germline V and J ends were trimmed by 5 bases and 0 bases, with 14 bases remaining between them. The CDR3 is 16 amino acids. Combining the CDR3 with reference TRBV11-3 and TRBJ2-1 gives the whole variable domain EAGVVQSPRYKIIEKKQPVAFWCNPISGHNTLYWYLQNLGQGPELLIRYENEEAVDDSQLPKDRFSAERLKGVDSTLKIQPAELGDSAVYLCASSPTAVSSYNEQFFGPGTRLTVL.